Listed below are T cell receptor beta chains from one sample, sequenced in a study of blood T cell repertoires in COVID-19. Sequenced by immunoSEQ multiplex PCR; TCRdb stores in-frame clones only, minus some. This table holds about 99,000 clones, 84% found once. Specimen: peripheral blood. The receptors shown here come from a man between 65 and 79 years old with active or convalescent COVID-19. CDR3s include the opening cysteine and the closing phenylalanine or tryptophan. A D gene is named only where the DNA matches it firmly. A clone size is listed for some rows: how often the clone was seen (once, few, many), or a class if it is expanded.

V gene	clone size	D gene	J gene	CDR3 protein	CDR3 DNA
TRBV2	-	TRBD1	TRBJ1-1	CASSRGQEAFF	TGTGCCAGCAGTCGGGGACAGGAAGCTTTCTTT
TRBV28	-	TRBD1	TRBJ1-2	CASSPSTDRVYGYTF	TGTGCCAGCAGTCCCTCTACGGACAGGGTTTATGGCTACACCTTC
TRBV7-2	-	-	TRBJ1-5	CASSFSSFRVNQPQHF	TGTGCCAGCAGCTTTAGCTCCTTCAGGGTAAATCAGCCCCAGCATTTT
TRBV2	-	-	TRBJ2-7	CASSRQVVYEQYF	TGTGCCAGCAGTCGACAGGTCGTCTACGAGCAGTACTTC
TRBV7-9	-	TRBD1	TRBJ1-1	CASSLGGEGTEAFF	TGTGCCAGCAGCCTAGGGGGCGAAGGAACTGAAGCTTTCTTT
TRBV2	-	-	TRBJ1-6	CASSEMIGRANSPLHF	TGTGCCAGCAGTGAAATGATTGGCAGGGCTAATTCACCCCTCCACTTT
TRBV7-3	-	-	TRBJ1-1	CASSSGPAGNTEAFF	TGTGCCAGCAGCTCGGGTCCTGCTGGGAACACTGAAGCTTTCTTT
TRBV3-1/TRBV3-2	-	TRBD1	TRBJ1-2	CASSHGQGFGGYTF	TGTGCCAGCAGCCACGGACAGGGGTTTGGGGGCTACACCTTC
TRBV10-3	-	TRBD1	TRBJ2-3	CASRTGGSTDTQYF	TGTGCCAGCCGGACAGGGGGCAGCACAGATACGCAGTATTTT
TRBV9	-	TRBD2	TRBJ2-1	CASSVPGRGEQFF	TGTGCCAGCAGCGTCCCAGGGAGGGGTGAGCAGTTCTTC
TRBV27	-	-	TRBJ2-3	CASSPNIEDTQYF	TGTGCCAGCAGTCCTAATATTGAGGATACGCAGTATTTT
TRBV24-1	-	-	TRBJ1-5	CATSDVQGNQPQHF	TGTGCCACCAGTGATGTCCAGGGGAATCAGCCCCAGCATTTT
TRBV3-1/TRBV3-2	-	TRBD1	TRBJ1-1	CASSQTGTEAFF	TGTGCCAGCAGCCAGACAGGGACCGAAGCTTTCTTT
TRBV24-1	-	-	TRBJ1-5	CATSDFGSRPQHF	TGTGCCACCAGTGATTTCGGGTCCCGGCCCCAGCATTTT
TRBV19	once	TRBD2	TRBJ2-1	CASSLPSGGGGDEQFF	TGTGCCAGTAGTTTGCCTAGCGGGGGGGGTGGCGATGAGCAGTTCTTC
TRBV28	once	TRBD2	TRBJ2-2	CASSQPFSGGQGTGELFF	TGTGCCAGCAGTCAACCTTTTAGCGGGGGGCAGGGCACCGGGGAGCTGTTTTTT
TRBV28	-	TRBD2	TRBJ2-1	CASKFSGGAYNEQFF	TGTGCCAGCAAATTTAGCGGGGGGGCCTACAATGAGCAGTTCTTC
TRBV7-6	-	TRBD2	TRBJ2-4	CASSRGGATDIQYF	TGTGCCAGCAGCCGGGGGGGCGCCACGGACATTCAGTACTTC
TRBV28	-	TRBD1	TRBJ2-5	CASSSGAKTGGETQYF	TGTGCCAGCAGTTCGGGGGCCAAGACAGGGGGTGAGACCCAGTACTTC
TRBV7-2	-	-	TRBJ1-5	CASSFGEVGQPQHF	TGTGCCAGCAGCTTCGGGGAGGTGGGTCAGCCCCAGCATTTT
TRBV7-2	-	-	TRBJ1-6	CASSSYLVWANSPLHF	TGTGCCAGCAGCTCTTACTTGGTATGGGCAAATTCACCCCTCCACTTT
TRBV5-1	-	-	TRBJ2-1	CASSFDRSRNEQFF	TGCGCCAGCAGCTTTGACAGGTCGCGCAATGAGCAGTTCTTC
TRBV28	-	-	TRBJ2-2	CATKRHLNTGELFF	TGTGCCACCAAAAGACACCTGAACACCGGGGAGCTGTTTTTT